This entry lists 7 T cell receptor beta chains sequenced from one sample in a study of cytomegalovirus exposure and HLA in healthy donors. Both 60 Vbeta primers and 13 Jbeta primers went into the PCR. Using immunoSEQ multiplex PCR, the repertoire was profiled, and TCRdb retains in-frame clones only, with some absent. Here the sample spans approximately 180,000 clones, about 86% being singletons. Sequenced material: PBMCs. The receptor source for this set is a woman aged 25 to 39 in good health and CMV-seronegative.

V usage is TRBV10-1 and J usage is TRBJ2-3; TRBD2 matches 8 bases. The ends lost 2 bases at V and 6 bases at J; junction bases unmatched: 4. This CDR3 has 14 amino acids. Germline values: CDR1 WNHNN, CDR2 SYGVQD (reference sequence). The CDR3 region has the DNA TGCGCCAGCAGTGAGGGGACTAGTGTGGATACGCAGTATTTT. Protein sequence: CASSEGTSVDTQYF.

The count of this clone is one. This chain joins TRBV5-8 and TRBJ1-5; D possibly corresponds to TRBD1 (6 bases). V lost 4 bases and J lost 5, with 10 bases in between. The CDR3 has 13 residues. Germline V CDR1 and CDR2: SGHTS, YDEGEE. CDR3 protein: CASSHRTDQPQHF. The CDR3 region has the DNA TGTGCCAGCAGCCACCGGACAGATCAGCCCCAGCATTTT.

This clone occurred once. This chain uses TRBV6-5 with TRBJ2-7, with D perhaps matching TRBD2 (6 bases). Per germline, CDR1 MNHEY and CDR2 SVGAGI. There are 13 residues in the CDR3. The V end lost 0 bases, the J end lost 7 bases, and 10 bases lay between the germline ends. CDR3 protein: CASSYSKGTEQYF. The CDR3 region has the DNA TGTGCCAGCAGTTACTCGAAAGGGACTGAGCAGTACTTC.

V gene TRBV15 combines with J gene TRBJ2-5; 10 nucleotides line up with TRBD2. The trim removed 2 bases at V and 1 base at J, leaving 1 base unmatched. Per the germline V gene, CDR1 is LNHNV and CDR2 is YYDKDF (reference sequence). CDR3 length: 15 residues. CDR3 in amino acids: CATSRIAGGQETQYF. CDR3 bases: TGTGCCACCAGCAGAATAGCGGGGGGCCAAGAGACCCAGTACTTC.

The V gene is TRBV6-1, the J gene TRBJ1-1; tentative D call: TRBD1 (5 bases). V lost 7 bases, J lost 3 bases, and 18 bases lay in between. Germline CDR1 MNHNS, CDR2 SASEGT. The CDR3 has 15 residues. The CDR3 loop is CASIYFGGTDTEAFF. The CDR3 nucleotides read TGTGCCAGCATTTATTTCGGGGGTACGGACACTGAAGCTTTCTTT.

For the CDR3, the DNA is TGTGCCAGCAGTTTATCGCAGGGGGCGTCATTCTTC. It specifies CASSLSQGASFF. The chain carries TRBV28 and TRBJ2-1; 8 nucleotides align to TRBD1. Germline CDR1 MDHEN, CDR2 SYDVKM. The V gene end was trimmed by 1 base and the J gene end by 16 bases; junction bases not matched to a gene: 6. The CDR3 is made up of 12 amino acids.

The V gene is TRBV6-5, the J gene TRBJ1-2; the match to TRBD1 covers 8 bases. V trimming: 0 bases; J trimming: 10 bases; junction bases outside the gene matches: 10. The CDR3 totals 15 residues. Germline V lookup: CDR1 MNHEY, CDR2 SVGAGI. The CDR3 DNA reads TGTGCCAGCAGTTACTCGGCAGGGGGCCTGGGGGACTACACCTTC. It is translated as CASSYSAGGLGDYTF.